This T cell receptor (beta chain) was found in a study of T cell responses to AZD1222 COVID-19 vaccine. Germline CDR1 ENHRY, CDR2 SYGVKD. V shed 0 bases and J shed 4 bases, with 13 bases lying between them. The CDR3 has 15 amino acids. Repertoires were generated with immunoSEQ multiplex PCR, while TCRdb's copy carries only in-frame clones and drops some. This table holds over 200,000 clones, about 94% found once. Notes on the study in general: Nearly half of spike-specific TCRs reportedly target unmutated variant regions.

About this clone: Its target is not known.

The sample consisted of peripheral blood, taken 28 days after the second dose of the MenACWY control vaccine. The V and J genes are TRBV10-3 and TRBJ2-7, with D perhaps TRBD2 (5 bases). The source of this sequence is an adult who received the MenACWY meningococcal vaccine as a control. The CDR3 DNA is TGTGCCATCAGTGAGTCGAGGGCGGACCTTTACGAGCAGTACTTC. This sequence encodes CAISESRADLYEQYF.